This T cell receptor (beta chain) derives from a study of blood T cells in healthy people across ages. The use of a sample-barcoded 5' primer and a J-beta primer mix characterized a second PCR of about 6 to 12 cycles. A minimum of 2.5 million CDR3-containing paired-end reads was obtained for each sample. TCRdb independently ran MiXCR on the 5' RACE reads; one entry per CDR3 protein. Among about 650,000 distinct CDR3 sequences listed, approximately 29% were seen once. This clonotype was observed a few times. Germline V gene sequence: CDR1 MNHNS, CDR2 SASEGT. Trimming stripped 1 base from V and 7 bases from J, with 10 bases between. The CDR3 is 14 amino acids. Healthy individuals of Caucasian origin from Russia, aged about 6 to 100, served as donors. No fewer than 5.5 micrograms of total RNA were isolated from every sample.

Sequenced sample: blood. The gene calls are TRBV6-1 and TRBJ1-4; D uncertain. The source is a woman of 80 years or more in good health. CDR3 residues: CASSEERVVEKLFF. The CDR3 DNA sequence: TGTGCCAGCAGTGAAGAAAGGGTCGTTGAAAAACTGTTTTTT.